The sequence of this T cell receptor (beta chain) was determined in a study of OX40 agonist ivuxolimab in advanced cancers. The wider study: Dose-escalation patients had hepatocellular carcinoma, melanoma, renal cell or head and neck cancer.

Exclusion applied to patients with autoimmune disease history or systemic immunosuppression. The germline V gene has CDR1 MNHEY and CDR2 SVGAGI. The CDR3 runs 14 residues. The V segment lost 6 bases and the J segment 10 bases; nucleotides outside the gene matches: 5. Using immunoSEQ multiplex PCR, the repertoire was profiled, and TCRdb retains in-frame clones only, with some absent. The repertoire holds around 80,000 clones, with about 80% as singletons. The chain combines TRBV6-5 with TRBJ1-6, with 11 bases fitting TRBD1. Specimen: CD4+ or CD8+ T cells sorted from blood, collected in a trial of the OX40 agonist ivuxolimab. The source of this sequence is an adult with an advanced solid tumor such as melanoma, head and neck, liver or kidney cancer. CDR3 sequence: CASSPGTGGSPLHF. CDR3 nucleotides: TGTGCCAGCAGCCCCGGGACAGGGGGGTCACCCCTCCACTTT.